The next 14 T cell receptor beta chains were all read from a single sample in a study of cytotoxic CD8 clonotypes in ibrutinib-treated CLL. The protocol was immunoSEQ multiplex PCR, while the TCRdb copy is restricted to in-frame clones and leaves out a portion. In the table there are around 130,000 clones, 84% of which are singletons. Here the sequenced sample was PBMCs, taken after 24 months of ibrutinib treatment. These receptors were obtained from a human donor with chronic lymphocytic leukemia.

The chain recombines TRBV30 with TRBJ1-2; D not certain. Germline V CDR1 and CDR2: GTSNPN, SVGIG (reference sequence). V was clipped by 0 bases and J by 8 bases, with 7 bases between them. The CDR3 loop spans 11 amino acids. The CDR3: CAWSVMSGYTF. CDR3 nucleotide sequence: TGTGCCTGGAGTGTTATGAGCGGCTACACCTTC.

This clone turned up a few times. The chain recombines TRBV12-5 with TRBJ2-1; 8 bases align to TRBD2. Losses at the gene ends were 6 bases for V and 3 bases for J; bases not matched to a gene: 7. The CDR3 length is 15 residues. Germline CDR1 reads LGHNT; CDR2 reads FRNRAP. The CDR3 sequence is CASGTSGGLYNEQFF. The CDR3 nucleotides are TGTGCTAGTGGAACCAGCGGGGGACTCTACAATGAGCAGTTCTTC.

The V call is TRBV6-6, the J call TRBJ2-5; 7 bases line up with TRBD2. The CDR3 loop spans 14 amino acids. The V gene's germline CDR1 is MNHNY and CDR2 SVGAGI (reference sequence). The ends lost 5 bases at V and 4 bases at J; junction bases unmatched: 7. The chain's CDR3 is CASSAPGGGETQYF. The DNA for the CDR3 is TGTGCCAGCAGTGCCCCGGGGGGTGGAGAGACCCAGTACTTC.

The chain is built from TRBV6-1 and TRBJ2-6, with 7 bases fitting TRBD1. The germline V gene encodes CDR1 MNHNS and CDR2 SASEGT. The V segment lost 5 bases and the J segment 4 bases; nucleotides outside the gene matches: 5. This CDR3 has 15 amino acids. CDR3 loop: CASSTTGEGANVLTF. The CDR3 DNA sequence: TGTGCCAGCAGTACAACAGGGGAGGGGGCCAACGTCCTGACTTTC.

The chain joins TRBV27 to TRBJ2-7; maybe TRBD1 (6 bases). The CDR3 is 12 residues long. V was trimmed by 6 bases and J by 1 base, leaving 7 bases between them. In germline, CDR1 is MNHEY, CDR2 SMNVEV (reference sequence). The DNA for the CDR3 is TGTGCCAGCAGAGACAGGTCCTACGAGCAGTACTTC. Protein: CASRDRSYEQYF.

The chain links TRBV6-5 to TRBJ1-2, with D possibly TRBD1 on 6 matching bases. Germline V CDR1 and CDR2: MNHEY, SVGAGI. V lost 5 bases and J lost 1, with 14 bases in between. This CDR3 is 15 amino acids long. The CDR3 sequence is CASSRPGTSNYGYTF. The CDR3, as DNA: TGTGCCAGCAGTCGTCCCGGGACAAGTAACTATGGCTACACCTTC.

This clone has a single count. The V call is TRBV7-2, the J call TRBJ2-2, with D perhaps being TRBD1 or TRBD2 (6 bases each). Trimming stripped 7 bases from V and 3 bases from J, with 18 bases between. This CDR3 contains 16 residues. CDR1 is SGHTA, CDR2 FQGNSA, per germline. The CDR3 DNA follows: TGTGCCAGCATGACGGGCGGAGGGGGGTACACCGGGGAGCTGTTTTTT. Translated: CASMTGGGGYTGELFF.

The CDR3 region is CASVPGGSNEKLFF. The CDR3 nucleotides read TGTGCCAGCGTGCCGGGGGGTTCTAATGAAAAACTGTTTTTT. The V gene is TRBV28, the J gene TRBJ1-4, with D possibly being TRBD1 (5 bases). The V gene lost 8 bases and the J gene lost 3 bases, with 13 bases spanning the gap. The CDR3 runs to 14 residues. Germline CDR1 MDHEN, CDR2 SYDVKM.

To note about this clone: A read error may account for a junction end that differs from germline. This chain joins TRBV5-3 and TRBJ1-2; D ambiguous. TRBV5-3 counts as an open reading frame of uncertain function. The CDR3 consists of 13 residues. CDR3 amino acids: CASSWTGAIGYTF. The CDR3 nucleotides are TGTGCCAGCAGCTGGACCGGTGCCATAGGCTACACCTTC.

V usage is TRBV9 and J usage is TRBJ2-7; 8 bases are a match to TRBD2. The germline CDR1 and CDR2 sequences are SGDLS and YYNGEE. The V segment lost 0 bases and the J segment 2 bases; nucleotides outside the gene matches: 4. The CDR3 totals 15 residues. The CDR3: CASSVDGGAPYEQYF. As DNA, the CDR3 is TGTGCCAGCAGCGTAGACGGGGGGGCCCCCTACGAGCAGTACTTC.

The chain links TRBV2 to TRBJ1-6, with D possibly TRBD1 on 5 matching bases. Germline V gene sequence: CDR1 SNHLY, CDR2 FYNNEI. With 11 bases removed from V and 10 bases from J, the gap between germline ends came to 18 bases. The CDR3 contains 13 residues. The CDR3 nucleotides are TGTGCCGCCAGGGAGGGAAGGGACTCACCCCTCCACTTT. Translated: CAAREGRDSPLHF.

This rearrangement joins TRBV18 to TRBJ2-1; TRBD2 matches 8 bases. Germline loops: CDR1 KGHSH, CDR2 LQKENI. The CDR3 extends over 14 amino acids. The junction had 3 bases not matched to a gene; V was cut back by 0 bases and J by 8 bases. The CDR3 loop is CASSPPALADEQFF. The CDR3 DNA follows: TGTGCCAGCTCACCACCGGCACTAGCGGATGAGCAGTTCTTC.

This rearrangement joins TRBV18 to TRBJ2-6; no reliable D call. This CDR3 has 16 residues. The V end was cut by 0 bases, the J end by 0 bases, with 6 bases between. The germline CDR1 and CDR2 sequences are KGHSH and LQKENI. The CDR3 DNA reads as TGTGCCAGCTCACCACCGCCGAGCTCTGGGGCCAACGTCCTGACTTTC. As protein: CASSPPPSSGANVLTF.

The genes are TRBV27 and TRBJ1-6; D might be TRBD1 (5 bases). Deletions cut 3 bases from V and 14 bases from J, with 20 bases between. The germline CDR1 and CDR2 sequences are MNHEY and SMNVEV (reference sequence). This CDR3 is 15 amino acids long. CDR3 sequence: CASSFRTRGGSALHF. DNA for the CDR3: TGTGCCAGCAGTTTTCGGACAAGAGGAGGATCGGCCCTCCACTTT.